A selection of T cell receptor beta chains follows, all from one sample in a study of CD8 T cells in ankylosing spondylitis. A single record per CDR3 protein comes from TCRdb applying MiXCR to the 5' RACE reads. The repertoire consists of 250,000 to 400,000 distinct CDR3 sequences, with around 10% occurring once and the leading ten covering about a tenth. Sample: blood, either unsorted or a sorted T cell fraction (not recorded which). The receptors originated from a female donor with ankylosing spondylitis or in good health (not recorded which). CDR3s include the opening cysteine and the closing phenylalanine or tryptophan. A D gene is named only where the DNA matches it firmly. A clone size is listed for some rows: how often the clone was seen (once, few, many), or a class if it is expanded.

J,size,D,V,CDR3,DNA
TRBJ2-7,many,.,TRBV10-3,CAIMSAESSYEQYF,TGTGCCATCATGAGCGCGGAGAGCTCCTACGAGCAGTACTTC
TRBJ2-5,few,TRBD1,TRBV12-3/TRBV12-4,CASSPGDRGGETQYF,TGTGCCAGCAGTCCCGGGGACAGGGGGGGGGAGACCCAGTACTTC
TRBJ2-3,.,TRBD2,TRBV10-3,CAISDPIRGLAGGSDTQYF,TGTGCCATCAGTGACCCGATTAGGGGACTAGCGGGAGGGTCAGATACGCAGTATTTT
TRBJ2-1,many,.,TRBV29-1,CSAERRTNEQFF,TGCAGCGCCGAACGCCGGACAAATGAGCAGTTCTTC
TRBJ2-5,many,TRBD2,TRBV5-6,CASSLAFQRGETQYF,TGTGCCAGCAGCTTGGCCTTCCAGCGGGGAGAGACCCAGTACTTC
TRBJ2-5,.,.,TRBV20-1,CSAPQQGWGGETQYF,TGCAGTGCTCCTCAACAGGGATGGGGTGGGGAGACCCAGTACTTC
TRBJ2-7,.,.,TRBV7-2,CASSTHPGYEQYF,TGTGCCAGCAGCACGCACCCGGGCTACGAGCAGTACTTC
TRBJ2-1,many,.,TRBV6-6,CASSPQGGYEQFF,TGTGCCAGCAGTCCTCAGGGGGGTTATGAGCAGTTCTTC
TRBJ1-1,many,.,TRBV4-1,CASSQVPRRSNTEAFF,TGCGCCAGCAGCCAAGTGCCCAGGAGATCGAACACTGAAGCTTTCTTT
TRBJ2-2,few,.,TRBV7-8,CASSLAADRTGELFF,TGTGCCAGCAGCTTAGCGGCGGACCGCACCGGGGAGCTGTTTTTT
TRBJ2-1,.,TRBD2,TRBV20-1,CSGGYGGDFYNEQFF,TGCAGTGGGGGCTACGGGGGGGACTTTTACAATGAGCAGTTCTTC
TRBJ2-2,many,.,TRBV7-2,CASSFSGAGELFF,TGTGCCAGCAGCTTTTCGGGGGCCGGGGAGCTGTTTTTT
TRBJ2-3,many,TRBD2,TRBV18,CASSSGTSAFSDTQYF,TGTGCCAGCTCGTCCGGGACTAGCGCATTTTCAGATACGCAGTATTTT
TRBJ2-1,many,.,TRBV5-1,CASSLATNEQFF,TGCGCCAGCAGCTTGGCAACCAATGAGCAGTTCTTC
TRBJ1-5,few,.,TRBV28,CASSPLSGPNVRGNQPQHF,TGTGCCAGCAGTCCCCTCTCGGGACCCAACGTCAGGGGCAATCAGCCCCAGCATTTT
TRBJ2-3,.,TRBD1,TRBV20-1,CSARGYPGQGKIDTQYF,TGCAGTGCTAGAGGTTATCCGGGACAGGGAAAAATCGATACGCAGTATTTT
TRBJ2-7,many,.,TRBV11-1,CASSPLDFPSSYEQYF,TGTGCCAGCAGCCCGCTGGACTTTCCGTCCTCCTACGAGCAGTACTTC
TRBJ1-1,few,.,TRBV5-1,CASSPEGVRALVPEAFF,TGCGCCAGCAGCCCCGAGGGGGTGCGGGCCTTAGTCCCTGAAGCTTTCTTT
TRBJ2-4,many,.,TRBV7-2,CASSKNPGQLAKNIQYF,TGTGCCAGCAGCAAAAATCCGGGACAACTAGCCAAAAACATTCAGTACTTC
TRBJ1-6,many,.,TRBV20-1,CSARVDGSSYNSPLHF,TGCAGTGCTAGAGTAGACGGCAGCTCCTATAATTCACCCCTCCACTTT
TRBJ2-2,.,.,TRBV15,CATSRDPGTGELFF,TGTGCCACCAGCAGAGATCCGGGGACCGGGGAGCTGTTTTTT
TRBJ1-2,few,.,TRBV5-1,CASSLDPGAYGYTF,TGCGCCAGCAGCTTGGATCCAGGGGCCTATGGCTACACCTTC
TRBJ2-2,many,TRBD1,TRBV12-3/TRBV12-4,CASSSRTGGPTGELFF,TGTGCCAGCAGTTCCAGGACAGGGGGACCCACCGGGGAGCTGTTTTTT
TRBJ2-7,many,TRBD2,TRBV12-3/TRBV12-4,CASNPGGSYEQYF,TGTGCCAGCAATCCGGGAGGCAGTTACGAGCAGTACTTC
TRBJ1-4,many,.,TRBV20-1,CSATLSGTRNEKLFF,TGCAGTGCTACGCTGTCTGGGACAAGGAATGAAAAACTGTTTTTT
TRBJ1-4,.,.,TRBV12-3/TRBV12-4,CASRPGGVGEKLFF,TGTGCCAGCAGGCCCGGAGGGGTTGGTGAAAAACTGTTTTTT
TRBJ2-5,few,.,TRBV2,CASTTRGSQETQYF,TGTGCCAGCACTACACGGGGCAGCCAAGAGACCCAGTACTTC
TRBJ2-1,many,TRBD2,TRBV20-1,CSASPGTTVYNEQFF,TGCAGTGCTTCCCCCGGGACTACCGTCTACAATGAGCAGTTCTTC
TRBJ2-7,few,TRBD2,TRBV7-2,CASSLAGGGFEYEQYF,TGTGCCAGCAGCTTAGCCGGGGGGGGGTTTGAATACGAGCAGTACTTC
TRBJ1-1,many,.,TRBV29-1,CSVERGRTEAFF,TGCAGCGTTGAGCGCGGGCGGACTGAAGCTTTCTTT